The 9 T cell receptor beta chains reported below all come from one sample, sequenced in a study of CD8+ T cells in alopecia areata. Treatment in this sample: oral pan-JAK inhibitor, 5-10 mg twice daily. Extracted RNA was reverse transcribed, and the resulting cDNA served as sequencing template. Some clones are missing from TCRdb's copy, which holds only in-frame ones; the method was immunoSEQ multiplex PCR. Among about 180,000 clones, approximately 53% were seen once, and the ten largest hold about a tenth. Sample: CD8+ T cells sorted from blood, taken at week 24, from a patient treated with tofacitinib. Source of these receptors: a human donor with alopecia areata.

J is TRBJ1-2 and V is TRBV13; no clear D. V was pared by 0 bases and J by 1 base, with 6 bases between. Germline-derived CDR1 and CDR2 are PRHDT and FYEKMQ (reference sequence). This CDR3 spans 14 amino acids. CDR3 in DNA: TGTGCCAGCAGCTTAGGCGGGGATAACTATGGCTACACCTTC. Protein product: CASSLGGDNYGYTF.

This chain joins TRBV30 and TRBJ1-1; no clear D. There are 11 residues in the CDR3. The germline V gene encodes CDR1 GTSNPN and CDR2 SVGIG (reference sequence). V lost 1 base to trimming and J lost 6 bases, with 6 bases between them. For the CDR3, the DNA is TGTGCCTGGAGTGAGTCAGCTGAAGCTTTCTTT. Protein: CAWSESAEAFF.

This sequence joins TRBV5-1 and TRBJ2-3; the D is unclear. Trimming pared 2 bases from V and 2 bases from J, leaving 9 bases between. In germline, CDR1 is SGHRS, CDR2 YFSETQ. This CDR3 contains 14 residues. CDR3 in DNA: TGCGCCAGCAGCTTAGGCACCTACACAGATACGCAGTATTTT. Encoded protein: CASSLGTYTDTQYF.

This rearrangement joins TRBV5-6 to TRBJ2-1; the match to TRBD1 covers 8 bases. Germline values: CDR1 SGHDT, CDR2 YYEEEE. V lost 4 bases to trimming and J lost 9 bases; unmatched junction nucleotides: 3. CDR3 length equals 12 residues. The CDR3: CASSLQGGEQFF. The CDR3 region has the DNA TGTGCCAGCAGCCTACAGGGGGGTGAGCAGTTCTTC.

This clone was counted a few times. The chain joins TRBV2 to TRBJ2-1; tentative D call: TRBD2 (6 bases). With 4 bases removed from V and 5 bases from J, the gap between germline ends came to 6 bases. The CDR3 covers 12 residues. Looked up from germline, CDR1 is SNHLY and CDR2 is FYNNEI. This CDR3 reads CASSGGDNEQFF. CDR3 DNA sequence: TGTGCCAGCAGTGGGGGGGACAATGAGCAGTTCTTC. Full variable domain (outside the CDR3, taken from reference TRBV2 and TRBJ2-1): EPEVTQTPSHQVTQMGQEVILRCVPISNHLYFYWYRQILGQKVEFLVSFYNNEISEKSEIFDDQFSVERPDGSNFTLKIRSTKLEDSAMYFCASSGGDNEQFFGPGTRLTVL.

The J gene is TRBJ1-2, the V gene TRBV5-1; a possible D gene is TRBD1 (5 bases). The CDR3 runs to 13 residues. The germline gives CDR1 SGHRS, CDR2 YFSETQ. With 0 bases removed from V and 13 bases from J, the gap between germline ends came to 16 bases. Here the CDR3 reads CASSLGAGRFVTF. The CDR3 DNA reads as TGCGCCAGCAGCTTGGGAGCAGGGCGGTTTGTCACCTTC.

V is TRBV18 and J is TRBJ2-5; possible D gene TRBD1, 6 bases. This CDR3 is 15 amino acids long. The germline V and J ends were trimmed by 0 bases and 2 bases, with 10 bases remaining between them. Germline loops: CDR1 KGHSH, CDR2 LQKENI. The CDR3: CASSPPDRRQETQYF. For the CDR3, the DNA is TGTGCCAGCTCACCACCAGACAGGCGGCAAGAGACCCAGTACTTC.

The chain recombines TRBV30 with TRBJ2-1; 7 bases are shared with TRBD2. There are 15 residues in the CDR3. Germline V gives CDR1 GTSNPN, CDR2 SVGIG (reference sequence). The trim removed 5 bases at V and 9 bases at J, leaving 16 bases unmatched. The CDR3 DNA is TGTGCCTGGGCCCTTGAAGCGGGGCCTCGGGGTGAGCAGTTCTTC. It specifies CAWALEAGPRGEQFF.

This clone has only a few counts. V usage is TRBV2 and J usage is TRBJ2-4, with 8 bases matching TRBD1. CDR3 length: 18 residues. V trimming: 3 bases; J trimming: 3 bases; junction bases outside the gene matches: 13. CDR1 and CDR2 (germline): SNHLY, FYNNEI. This CDR3 is CASSERGQAGLNKNIQYF. The CDR3 nucleotides are TGTGCCAGCAGTGAGAGGGGACAGGCGGGTTTGAACAAAAACATTCAGTACTTC. Full variable domain (rest looked up from reference TRBV2 and TRBJ2-4): EPEVTQTPSHQVTQMGQEVILRCVPISNHLYFYWYRQILGQKVEFLVSFYNNEISEKSEIFDDQFSVERPDGSNFTLKIRSTKLEDSAMYFCASSERGQAGLNKNIQYFGAGTRLSVL.